This note documents a single T cell receptor beta chain sequence. The record originates from a study of blood T cell repertoires in COVID-19. Study-level information: The United States, Italy and Spain supplied acute and convalescent COVID-19 samples. PBMCs, B-cell-depleted T cells, or T cells provided the cDNA or gDNA that made up the material.

Trimming took 2 bases from V and 5 from J, leaving 5 bases between them. There are 12 residues in the CDR3. Germline CDR1 reads SGHAT; CDR2 reads FQNNGV. Per the original methods: For nucleated cells, counts were estimated from reference gene primer amplification. Method: immunoSEQ multiplex PCR; TCRdb's copy keeps in-frame clones and lacks some. V and J calls and clone size are given by that table; D and trimming were obtained from the DNA. Of approximately 300,000 clones detected, roughly 90% appear once; the ten largest clones hold roughly 10%. This sequence was found in a woman in her 30s who had recovered from COVID-19. The J gene is TRBJ2-3, the V gene TRBV11-2, with a possible D match to TRBD1 (5 bases). The sample comprised PBMCs or T cells enriched from blood (not recorded which). The CDR3 loop is CASSLTGDTQYF. The CDR3 DNA is TGTGCCAGCAGCTTAACAGGAGATACGCAGTATTTT.